This passage covers 20 T cell receptor beta chains from one sample sequenced in a study of T cell changes during pregnancy in multiple sclerosis (dated by TCRdb to between 2018 and 2021). The method behind the library was the immunoSEQ multiplex PCR assay. The immuneACCESS repertoire file appears here via TCRdb, limited to in-frame rearrangements. These files lack a portion of the clones; in checked studies, under half of the deficit traces to unresolved V genes, and the cause of the others is not known. The sample includes some 74,000 clones, with around 92% observed a single time. About 2.2% of the sample rests with the top ten. The specimen comprised peripheral blood, sampled before pregnancy. The source of these receptors is a female donor with multiple sclerosis, enrolled in a pregnancy study.

The V call is TRBV7-2, the J call TRBJ2-1; D not resolved. Trimming pared 5 bases from V and 0 bases from J, leaving 11 bases between. The CDR3 runs to 15 residues. In germline, CDR1 is SGHTA, CDR2 FQGNSA. Here the CDR3 DNA reads TGTGCCAGCAGCCGTACCCTGAGCTCCTACAATGAGCAGTTCTTC. It encodes CASSRTLSSYNEQFF.

The genes are TRBV6-1 and TRBJ2-1, with 14 bases aligning to TRBD2. Germline V gene sequence: CDR1 MNHNS, CDR2 SASEGT. This CDR3 comprises 16 residues. The trim removed 4 bases at V and 8 bases at J, leaving 7 bases unmatched. Here the CDR3 reads CASSGLTSGRAYEQFF. CDR3 bases: TGTGCCAGCAGTGGGCTGACTAGCGGGAGGGCCTATGAGCAGTTCTTC.

The chain employs TRBV7-9 and TRBJ2-7; possibly TRBD2 for D (6 bases). CDR1 SEHNR and CDR2 FQNEAQ come from the germline V gene (reference sequence). The CDR3 loop spans 16 amino acids. V was cut by 0 bases and J by 2 bases, with 14 bases left in between. CDR3 region: CASSLAAGTATYEQYF. DNA of the CDR3: TGTGCCAGCAGCTTAGCCGCCGGGACTGCTACCTACGAGCAGTACTTC.

This rearrangement joins TRBV15 to TRBJ2-2, with TRBD1 identical over 7 bases. The V gene's germline CDR1 is LNHNV and CDR2 YYDKDF (reference sequence). The CDR3 sequence is 19 residues long. The J segment lost 2 bases and the V segment lost 1 base, leaving 13 bases of the junction unmatched. The CDR3 DNA is TGTGCCACCAGCAGAGGGGCACAGGGGCGACAGTTCAACACCGGGGAGCTGTTTTTT. This encodes CATSRGAQGRQFNTGELFF.

This rearrangement joins TRBV7-2 to TRBJ1-2; D may be TRBD1 (6 bases). CDR1 and CDR2 (germline): SGHTA, FQGNSA. This CDR3 region has 16 residues. With 8 bases removed from V and 0 bases from J, the gap between germline ends came to 19 bases. This CDR3 reads CASADRPRQANYGYTF. The CDR3 DNA is TGTGCCAGCGCCGACCGGCCGCGACAGGCTAACTATGGCTACACCTTC.

The genes are TRBV5-6 and TRBJ1-1; 8 bases agree with TRBD1. Trimming cost V 5 bases and J 1 base; bases outside gene matches: 7. Germline loops: CDR1 SGHDT, CDR2 YYEEEE. CDR3 length: 15 residues. DNA of the CDR3: TGTGCCAGCAGTAATGGGGACAGGCCGAACACTGAAGCTTTCTTT. Translating it yields CASSNGDRPNTEAFF.

This chain connects TRBV18 to TRBJ2-3; 7 bases line up with TRBD1. The CDR3 has 14 residues. The germline V gene encodes CDR1 KGHSH and CDR2 LQKENI. V shed 0 bases, J shed 5 bases, and the junction held 2 bases outside the gene matches. The CDR3 DNA follows: TGTGCCAGCTCACCACCCGGGGACAGAGATACGCAGTATTTT. It is translated as CASSPPGDRDTQYF.

The rearrangement joins TRBV2 to TRBJ2-1, with 7 bases lining up with TRBD2. The CDR3 spans 15 residues. The germline CDR1 and CDR2 sequences are SNHLY and FYNNEI. J was trimmed by 3 bases and V by 7 bases; bases with no gene match: 9. The CDR3 here is CASTERGLDYNEQFF. The CDR3 DNA follows: TGTGCCAGCACCGAGCGGGGACTGGACTACAATGAGCAGTTCTTC.

The chain uses TRBV5-1 and TRBJ2-1, with 10 bases identical to TRBD2. The CDR3 totals 17 residues. Germline V lookup: CDR1 SGHRS, CDR2 YFSETQ. V lost 0 bases to trimming and J lost 6 bases; unmatched junction nucleotides: 9. The CDR3 loop reads CASSLELAGTKGNEQFF. CDR3 bases: TGCGCCAGCAGCTTGGAACTAGCGGGAACGAAGGGCAATGAGCAGTTCTTC.

The chain joins TRBV10-3 to TRBJ1-2; 9 bases match TRBD1. The CDR3 spans 13 residues. CDR1 is ENHRY and CDR2 is SYGVKD in the germline V gene. Germline trimming cut 2 bases from V and 7 bases from J; bases unmatched to any gene: 2. Here the CDR3 DNA reads TGTGCCATCAGTGAGGGACAGGGGTCTGGCTACACCTTC. Amino acids: CAISEGQGSGYTF.

The chain combines TRBV7-2 with TRBJ2-3; D gene uncertain. Per germline, CDR1 SGHTA and CDR2 FQGNSA. CDR3 size: 15 residues. V was clipped by 3 bases and J by 0 bases, with 10 bases between them. CDR3 region: CASSFRITSTDTQYF. The CDR3 DNA sequence: TGTGCCAGCAGCTTCCGAATAACTAGCACAGATACGCAGTATTTT.

The gene calls are TRBV7-9 and TRBJ1-2; D possibly corresponds to TRBD1 (5 bases). Germline V lookup: CDR1 SEHNR, CDR2 FQNEAQ (reference sequence). The CDR3 extends over 16 amino acids. V was cut by 4 bases and J by 3 bases, with 18 bases left in between. CDR3 region: CASSWGGTESHYGYTF. DNA for the CDR3: TGTGCCAGCAGCTGGGGGGGGACTGAATCACACTATGGCTACACCTTC.

The chain uses TRBV27 and TRBJ2-1, with D perhaps matching TRBD2 (6 bases). The germline V and J ends were trimmed by 6 bases and 10 bases, with 22 bases remaining between them. CDR3 size: 15 residues. Germline V lookup: CDR1 MNHEY, CDR2 SMNVEV (reference sequence). CDR3 amino acids: CASSWRAESLGEQFF. Written as DNA, the CDR3 is TGTGCCAGCAGCTGGAGGGCCGAGAGTCTAGGCGAGCAGTTCTTC.

The chain links TRBV6-1 to TRBJ1-1, with unresolved D. The CDR3 totals 12 residues. Trimming took 7 bases from V and 8 from J, leaving 14 bases between them. Germline assignment: CDR1 MNHNS and CDR2 SASEGT. In DNA, the CDR3 is TGTGCCAGCACCGGACTGGGCGACGAAGCTTTCTTT. Amino acids: CASTGLGDEAFF.

The V and J genes are TRBV7-2 and TRBJ2-7; a possible D gene is TRBD2 (6 bases). Germline values: CDR1 SGHTA, CDR2 FQGNSA. Trimming took off 1 base at V and 6 bases at J, with 16 bases between the two ends. This CDR3 contains 15 residues. The CDR3 DNA reads TGTGCCAGCAGCTTAGAGGGGCAGCGGGTTAGCGAGCAGTACTTC. Residues: CASSLEGQRVSEQYF. The complete variable domain, with remaining parts taken from reference TRBV7-2 and TRBJ2-7, reads GAGVSQSPSNKVTEKGKDVELRCDPISGHTALYWYRQSLGQGLEFLIYFQGNSAPDKSGLPSDRFSAERTGGSVSTLTIQRTQQEDSAVYLCASSLEGQRVSEQYFGPGTRLTVT.

This chain uses TRBV5-4 with TRBJ2-3; the match to TRBD2 covers 8 bases. This CDR3 is 16 amino acids long. Germline V gives CDR1 SGHNT, CDR2 YYREEE (reference sequence). Losses at the gene ends were 1 base for V and 2 bases for J; bases not matched to a gene: 6. CDR3 DNA sequence: TGTGCCAGCAGCTTGCCAAGCGGGGGTAACACAGATACGCAGTATTTT. Its translation is CASSLPSGGNTDTQYF. The full variable domain, rest sourced from reference TRBV5-4 and TRBJ2-3, is ETGVTQSPTHLIKTRGQQVTLRCSSQSGHNTVSWYQQALGQGPQFIFQYYREEENGRGNFPPRFSGLQFPNYSSELNVNALELDDSALYLCASSLPSGGNTDTQYFGPGTRLTVL.

The J gene is TRBJ2-1, the V gene TRBV19, with 7 nucleotides matching TRBD1. The CDR3 consists of 10 residues. Per germline, CDR1 LNHDA and CDR2 SQIVND (reference sequence). Trimming took 9 bases from V and 9 from J; bases not matched to a gene: 2. CDR3 protein: CARTGIEQFF. The CDR3 DNA reads as TGTGCCAGGACAGGGATTGAGCAGTTCTTC.

The chain employs TRBV7-9 and TRBJ1-1, with 11 bases identical to TRBD1. The CDR3 consists of 16 residues. Germline V gene data show CDR1 as SEHNR and CDR2 as FQNEAQ (reference sequence). V lost 5 bases to trimming and J lost 3 bases; unmatched junction nucleotides: 8. The CDR3 spells CASSRTGGAFDTEAFF. In DNA form, the CDR3 reads TGTGCCAGCAGCAGGACAGGGGGCGCATTCGACACTGAAGCTTTCTTT.

The chain is built from TRBV9 and TRBJ2-1; 8 bases map to TRBD2. This CDR3 has 15 residues. V lost 3 bases, J lost 4 bases, and 6 bases stayed unmatched. CDR1 is SGDLS, CDR2 YYNGEE, per germline. Here the CDR3 reads CASSEGIAGYNEQFF. CDR3 DNA: TGTGCCAGCAGCGAGGGGATAGCGGGATACAATGAGCAGTTCTTC. Based on the CDR3 plus reference TRBV9 and TRBJ2-1, the full variable domain is DSGVTQTPKHLITATGQRVTLRCSPRSGDLSVYWYQQSLDQGLQFLIQYYNGEERAKGNILERFSAQQFPDLHSELNLSSLELGDSALYFCASSEGIAGYNEQFFGPGTRLTVL.

The rearrangement uses TRBV18 and TRBJ1-1, with D unclear. Germline CDR1 reads KGHSH; CDR2 reads LQKENI. CDR3 length equals 14 residues. V lost 6 bases to trimming and J lost 2 bases, with 13 bases between them. The CDR3 protein is CASSPLRVNTEAFF. The DNA of the CDR3 is TGTGCCAGCTCCCCGCTCCGGGTTAACACTGAAGCTTTCTTT.